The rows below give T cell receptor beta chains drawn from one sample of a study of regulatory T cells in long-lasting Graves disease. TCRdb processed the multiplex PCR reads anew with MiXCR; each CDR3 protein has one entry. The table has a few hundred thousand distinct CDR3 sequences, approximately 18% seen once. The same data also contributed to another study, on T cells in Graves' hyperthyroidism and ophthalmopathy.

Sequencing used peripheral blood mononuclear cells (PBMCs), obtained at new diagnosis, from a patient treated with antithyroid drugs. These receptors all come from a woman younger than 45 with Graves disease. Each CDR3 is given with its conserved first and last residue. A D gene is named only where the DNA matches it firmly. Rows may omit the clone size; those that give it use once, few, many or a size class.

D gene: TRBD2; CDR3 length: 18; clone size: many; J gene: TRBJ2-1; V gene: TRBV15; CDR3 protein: CATSPGGRGLAGYNEQFF; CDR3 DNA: TGTGCCACCAGCCCAGGGGGCCGTGGACTAGCGGGTTACAATGAGCAGTTCTTC
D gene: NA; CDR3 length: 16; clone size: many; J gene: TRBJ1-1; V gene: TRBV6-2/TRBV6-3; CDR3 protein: CASSYSSQGLNTEAFF; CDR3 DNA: TGTGCCAGCAGTTACTCGTCCCAGGGGTTGAACACTGAAGCTTTCTTT
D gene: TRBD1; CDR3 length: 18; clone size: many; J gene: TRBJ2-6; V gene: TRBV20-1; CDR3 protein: CSARDNWTGYSGANVLTF; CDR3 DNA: TGCAGTGCTAGAGATAACTGGACAGGTTACTCTGGGGCCAACGTCCTGACTTTC
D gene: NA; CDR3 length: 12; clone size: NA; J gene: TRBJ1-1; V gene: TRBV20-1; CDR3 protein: CSARDGGARCFF; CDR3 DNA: TGCAGTGCTAGAGATGGGGGGGCTAGATGCTTCTTT
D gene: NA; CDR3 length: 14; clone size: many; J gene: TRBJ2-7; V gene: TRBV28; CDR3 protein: CASSLLERVDEQYF; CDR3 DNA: TGTGCCAGCAGTCTTTTGGAAAGAGTGGACGAGCAGTACTTC
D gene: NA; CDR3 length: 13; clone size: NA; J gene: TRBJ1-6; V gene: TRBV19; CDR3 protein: CASNPGGNSPLHF; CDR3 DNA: TGTGCCAGTAACCCTGGCGGTAATTCACCCCTCCACTTT
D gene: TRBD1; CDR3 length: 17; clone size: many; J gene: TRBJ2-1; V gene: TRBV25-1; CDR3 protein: CASSEKWDSARHNEQFF; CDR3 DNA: TGTGCCAGCAGTGAAAAGTGGGACAGTGCACGCCACAATGAGCAGTTCTTC
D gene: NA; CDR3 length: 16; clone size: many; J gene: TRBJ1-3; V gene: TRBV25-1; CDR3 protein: CASSAIGIPVGNTIYF; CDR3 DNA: TGTGCCAGCAGTGCCATAGGGATACCCGTTGGAAACACCATATATTTT
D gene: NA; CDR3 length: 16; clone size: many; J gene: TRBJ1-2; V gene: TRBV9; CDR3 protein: CASSEGHRGTIYGYTF; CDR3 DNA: TGTGCCAGCAGCGAGGGACACCGAGGAACAATTTATGGCTACACCTTC
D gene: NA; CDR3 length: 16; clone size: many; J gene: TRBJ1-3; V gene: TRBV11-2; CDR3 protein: CASSLESSEAGNTIYF; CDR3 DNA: TGTGCCAGCAGCTTAGAGTCGTCAGAGGCTGGAAACACCATATATTTT
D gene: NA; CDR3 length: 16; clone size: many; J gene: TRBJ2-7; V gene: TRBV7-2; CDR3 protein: CASSSGSLNPPYEQYF; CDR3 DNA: TGTGCCAGCAGCTCCGGGTCCTTGAACCCACCCTACGAGCAGTACTTC
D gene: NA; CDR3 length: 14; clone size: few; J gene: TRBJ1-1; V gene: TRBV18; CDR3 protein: CASSVKQRNTEAFF; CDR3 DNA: TGTGCCAGCTCAGTTAAACAGAGGAACACTGAAGCTTTCTTT
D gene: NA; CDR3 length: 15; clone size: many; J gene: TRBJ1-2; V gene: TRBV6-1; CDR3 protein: CASSIGAQGREGYTF; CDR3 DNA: TGTGCCAGCAGTATTGGAGCTCAGGGAAGAGAGGGCTACACCTTC
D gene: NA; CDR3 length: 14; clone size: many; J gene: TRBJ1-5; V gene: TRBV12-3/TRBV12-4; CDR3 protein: CASNLGGSNQPQHF; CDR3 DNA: TGTGCCAGCAACTTAGGAGGGAGCAATCAGCCCCAGCATTTT
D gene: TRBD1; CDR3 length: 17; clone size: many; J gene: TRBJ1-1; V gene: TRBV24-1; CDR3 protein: CATSDFPGGRENTEAFF; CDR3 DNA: TGTGCCACCAGTGATTTTCCAGGGGGGCGTGAGAACACTGAAGCTTTCTTT
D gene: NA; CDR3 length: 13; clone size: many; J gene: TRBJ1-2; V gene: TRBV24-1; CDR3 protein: CATSDDDILGYTF; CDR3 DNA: TGTGCCACCAGCGATGACGACATCCTTGGCTACACCTTC
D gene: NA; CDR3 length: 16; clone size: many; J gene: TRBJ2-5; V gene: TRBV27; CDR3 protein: CASSWGDRIRPETQYF; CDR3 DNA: TGTGCCAGCAGCTGGGGCGACAGGATCAGGCCAGAGACCCAGTACTTC
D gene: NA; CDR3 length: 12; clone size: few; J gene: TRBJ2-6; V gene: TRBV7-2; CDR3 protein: CAVSSGANVLTF; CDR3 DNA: TGTGCAGTATCCTCTGGGGCCAACGTCCTGACTTTC
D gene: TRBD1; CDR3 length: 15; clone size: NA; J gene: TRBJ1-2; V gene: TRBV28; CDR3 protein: CASRLQTGTNYGYTF; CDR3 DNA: TGTGCCAGCAGGTTACAGACAGGGACAAACTATGGCTACACCTTC
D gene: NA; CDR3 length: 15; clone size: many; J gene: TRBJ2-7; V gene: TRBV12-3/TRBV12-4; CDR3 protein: CASSDRPSRVSEQYF; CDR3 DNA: TGTGCCAGCTCTGATAGACCCAGCCGGGTATCCGAGCAGTACTTC
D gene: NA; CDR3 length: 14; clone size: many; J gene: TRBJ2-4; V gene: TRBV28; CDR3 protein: CASSPGTSKNIQYF; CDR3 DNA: TGTGCCAGCAGTCCGGGGACATCCAAAAACATTCAGTACTTC
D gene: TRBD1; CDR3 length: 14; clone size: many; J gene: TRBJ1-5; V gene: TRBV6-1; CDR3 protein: CASKGQDFNQPQHF; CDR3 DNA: TGTGCCAGCAAAGGACAGGACTTCAATCAGCCCCAGCATTTT
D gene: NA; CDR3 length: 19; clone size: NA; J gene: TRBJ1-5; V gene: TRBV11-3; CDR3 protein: CASSPRRGARENSNQPQHF; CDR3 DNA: TGTGCCAGCAGCCCCCGAAGGGGGGCCCGAGAAAATAGCAATCAGCCCCAGCATTTT
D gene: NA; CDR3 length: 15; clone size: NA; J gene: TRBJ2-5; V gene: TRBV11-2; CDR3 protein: CASSSELLAPKTQYF; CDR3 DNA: TGTGCCAGCAGCTCGGAACTCCTAGCGCCCAAGACCCAGTACTTC
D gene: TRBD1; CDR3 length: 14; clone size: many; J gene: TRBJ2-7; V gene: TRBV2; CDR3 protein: CASSDRGQPYEQYF; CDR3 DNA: TGTGCCAGCTCGGACAGGGGGCAACCCTACGAGCAGTACTTC
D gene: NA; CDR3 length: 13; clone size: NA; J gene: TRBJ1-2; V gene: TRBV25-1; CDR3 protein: CASTPQGNTGYTF; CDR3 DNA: TGTGCCAGCACTCCCCAGGGAAATACTGGCTACACCTTC
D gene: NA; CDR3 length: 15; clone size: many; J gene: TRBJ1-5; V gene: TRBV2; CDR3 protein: CASRGQPNSNQPQHF; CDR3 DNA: TGTGCCAGCAGAGGACAGCCTAATAGCAATCAGCCCCAGCATTTT
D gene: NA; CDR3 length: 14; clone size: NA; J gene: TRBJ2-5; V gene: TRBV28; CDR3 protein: CASSYPGHTETQYF; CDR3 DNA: TGTGCCAGCAGTTATCCGGGACACACAGAGACCCAGTACTTC
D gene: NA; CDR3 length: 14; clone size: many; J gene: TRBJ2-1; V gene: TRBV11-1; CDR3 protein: CASSLTGLRNEQFF; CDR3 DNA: TGTGCCAGCAGCTTAACGGGACTTAGGAATGAGCAGTTCTTC
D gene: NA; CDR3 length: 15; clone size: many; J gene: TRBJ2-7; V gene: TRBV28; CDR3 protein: CASSHRATGSYEQYF; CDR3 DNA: TGTGCCAGCAGTCACCGGGCCACGGGGTCCTACGAGCAGTACTTC
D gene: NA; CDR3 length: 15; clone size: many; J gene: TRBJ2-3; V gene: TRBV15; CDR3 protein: CATSRDPGATDTQYF; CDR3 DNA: TGTGCCACCAGCAGAGACCCCGGAGCAACAGATACGCAGTATTTT
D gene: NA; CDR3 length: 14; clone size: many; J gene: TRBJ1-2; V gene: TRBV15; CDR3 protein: CATSRIGVDGGYTF; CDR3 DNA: TGTGCCACCAGCAGAATTGGCGTCGATGGTGGCTACACCTTC
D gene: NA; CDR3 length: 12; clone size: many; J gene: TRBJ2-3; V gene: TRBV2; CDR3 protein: CASVLSTDTQYF; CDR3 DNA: TGTGCCAGTGTACTGAGCACAGATACGCAGTATTTT
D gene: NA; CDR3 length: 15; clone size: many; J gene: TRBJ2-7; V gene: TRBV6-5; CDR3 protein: CASSYLAPNHYEQYF; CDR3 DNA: TGTGCCAGCAGTTACTTAGCCCCTAACCACTACGAGCAGTACTTC
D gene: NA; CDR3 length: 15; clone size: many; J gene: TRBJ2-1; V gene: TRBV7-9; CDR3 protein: CASSSETLPYNEQFF; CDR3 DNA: TGTGCCAGCAGCTCTGAAACCCTGCCCTACAATGAGCAGTTCTTC
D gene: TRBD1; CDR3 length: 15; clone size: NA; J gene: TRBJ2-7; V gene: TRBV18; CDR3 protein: CASSKGQVDPYEQYF; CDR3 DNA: TGTGCCAGCTCAAAGGGACAGGTAGACCCCTACGAGCAGTACTTC
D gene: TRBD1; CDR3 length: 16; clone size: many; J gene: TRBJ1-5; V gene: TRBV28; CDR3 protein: CASSLWTGKGNQPQHF; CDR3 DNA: TGTGCCAGCAGTTTATGGACAGGGAAGGGCAATCAGCCCCAGCATTTT
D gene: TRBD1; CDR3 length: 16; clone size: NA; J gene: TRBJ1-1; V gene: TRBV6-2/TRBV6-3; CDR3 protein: CASSYPPGQKNTEAFF; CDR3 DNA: TGTGCCAGCAGTTACCCCCCGGGACAGAAGAACACTGAAGCTTTCTTT
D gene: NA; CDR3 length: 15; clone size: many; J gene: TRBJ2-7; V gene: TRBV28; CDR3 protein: CASSPPGGMDYEQYF; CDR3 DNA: TGTGCCAGCAGCCCACCCGGCGGGATGGACTACGAGCAGTACTTC
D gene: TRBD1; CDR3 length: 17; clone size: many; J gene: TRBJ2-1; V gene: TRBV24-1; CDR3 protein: CATSDRNRGNSYNEQFF; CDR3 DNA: TGTGCCACCAGTGATAGAAACAGGGGGAACTCCTACAATGAGCAGTTCTTC
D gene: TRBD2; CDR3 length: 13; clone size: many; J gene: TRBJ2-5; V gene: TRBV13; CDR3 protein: CASSGTSGETQYF; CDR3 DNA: TGTGCCAGCAGCGGGACTAGCGGTGAGACCCAGTACTTC
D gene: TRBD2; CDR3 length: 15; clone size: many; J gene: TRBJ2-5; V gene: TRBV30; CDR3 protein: CAWSNHVGGGETQYF; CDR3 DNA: TGTGCCTGGAGTAACCACGTTGGCGGGGGGGAGACCCAGTACTTC
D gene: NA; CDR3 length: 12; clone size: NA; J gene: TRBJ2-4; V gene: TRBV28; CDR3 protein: CASRSGWDIQYF; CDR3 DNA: TGTGCCAGCAGGTCAGGGTGGGACATTCAGTACTTC
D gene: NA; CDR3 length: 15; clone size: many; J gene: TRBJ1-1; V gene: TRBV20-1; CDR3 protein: CSARDGGQGITEAFF; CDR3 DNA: TGCAGTGCTAGAGATGGGGGCCAGGGGATCACTGAAGCTTTCTTT
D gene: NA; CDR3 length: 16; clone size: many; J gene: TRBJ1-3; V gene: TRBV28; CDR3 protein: CASSSPGSRSGNTIYF; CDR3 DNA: TGTGCCAGCAGTTCACCCGGGTCACGCTCTGGAAACACCATATATTTT
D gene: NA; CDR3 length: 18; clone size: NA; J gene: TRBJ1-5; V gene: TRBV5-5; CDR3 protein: CANSLEPQAGYSNQPQHF; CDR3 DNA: TGTGCCAACAGCTTGGAGCCCCAGGCAGGCTATAGCAATCAGCCCCAGCATTTT
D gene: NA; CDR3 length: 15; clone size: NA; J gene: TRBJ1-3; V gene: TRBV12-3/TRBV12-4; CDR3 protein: CASSLTRALENTIYF; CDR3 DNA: TGTGCCAGCAGTTTAACCAGGGCTCTAGAAAACACCATATATTTT
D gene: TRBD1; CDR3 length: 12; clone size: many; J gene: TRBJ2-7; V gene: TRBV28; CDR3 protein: CASSLIGGVQYF; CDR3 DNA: TGTGCCAGCAGTTTAATAGGGGGCGTGCAGTACTTC
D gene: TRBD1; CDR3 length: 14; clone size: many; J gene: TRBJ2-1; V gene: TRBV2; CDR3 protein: CASSLGTGYNEQFF; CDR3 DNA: TGTGCCAGCAGCCTCGGGACAGGGTACAATGAGCAGTTCTTC
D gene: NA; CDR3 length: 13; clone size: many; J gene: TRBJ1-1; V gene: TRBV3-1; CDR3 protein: CASSQVQGIQAFF; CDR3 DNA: TGTGCCAGCAGCCAAGTTCAGGGAATCCAAGCTTTCTTT
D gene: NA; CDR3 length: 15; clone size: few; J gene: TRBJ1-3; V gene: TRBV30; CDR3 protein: CAWSVRGLGGNTIYF; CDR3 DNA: TGTGCCTGGAGTGTACGTGGCTTGGGAGGAAACACCATATATTTT